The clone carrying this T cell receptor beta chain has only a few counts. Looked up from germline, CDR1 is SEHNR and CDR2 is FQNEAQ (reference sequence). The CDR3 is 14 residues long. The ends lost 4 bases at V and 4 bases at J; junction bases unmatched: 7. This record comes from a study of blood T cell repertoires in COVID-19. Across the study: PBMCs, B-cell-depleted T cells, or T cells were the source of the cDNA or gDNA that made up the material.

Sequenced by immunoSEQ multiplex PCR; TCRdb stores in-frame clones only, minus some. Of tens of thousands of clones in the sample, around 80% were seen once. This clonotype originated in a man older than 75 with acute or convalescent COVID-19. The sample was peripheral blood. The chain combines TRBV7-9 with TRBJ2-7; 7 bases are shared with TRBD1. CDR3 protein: CASSSSGTEYEQYF. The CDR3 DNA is TGTGCCAGCAGCTCTTCCGGGACAGAGTACGAGCAGTACTTC.